These 26 T cell receptor beta chains originate from one sample sequenced in a study of blood T cell repertoires in COVID-19. Measured with immunoSEQ multiplex PCR; TCRdb has only the in-frame clones, and not every one. The sample consists of 170,000 or so clones, approximately 86% of them appearing once. The sample was peripheral blood. The receptors derive from a man aged 50 or older with active or convalescent COVID-19.

The chain joins TRBV29-1 to TRBJ1-1, with D possibly TRBD1 on 5 matching bases. CDR1 and CDR2 (germline): SQVTM, ANQGSEA. Trimming left V 2 bases short and J 6 bases short, with 13 bases between. The CDR3 covers 13 residues. The CDR3: CSVETGLGSEAFF. CDR3 in DNA: TGCAGCGTTGAAACGGGACTCGGATCTGAAGCTTTCTTT.

The V and J genes are TRBV7-6 and TRBJ1-4, with 9 bases matching TRBD1. From germline, CDR1 is SGHVS and CDR2 FNYEAQ. This CDR3 is 14 amino acids long. Unmatched junction bases numbered 5, after V lost 4 bases and J lost 8 bases. The CDR3: CASSWGQGNEKLFF. The CDR3 nucleotides are TGTGCCAGCAGCTGGGGACAGGGAAACGAAAAACTGTTTTTT.

The rearrangement uses TRBV15 and TRBJ2-3; the match to TRBD2 covers 7 bases. V lost 3 bases and J lost 2; bases outside the gene matches: 11. The CDR3 is 17 residues long. Germline V gene sequence: CDR1 LNHNV, CDR2 YYDKDF (reference sequence). The CDR3 region has the DNA TGTGCCACCAGCAGTCCCATAGCTAGCGGTTCCACAGATACGCAGTATTTT. Its protein is CATSSPIASGSTDTQYF. Based on the CDR3 plus reference TRBV15 and TRBJ2-3, the full variable domain is DAMVIQNPRYQVTQFGKPVTLSCSQTLNHNVMYWYQQKSSQAPKLLFHYYDKDFNNEADTPDNFQSRRPNTSFCFLDIRSPGLGDTAMYLCATSSPIASGSTDTQYFGPGTRLTVL.

The V and J genes are TRBV6-2 or TRBV6-3 and TRBJ2-2, with D unclear. Germline CDR1 is MNHEY and CDR2 is SVGEGT. This CDR3 contains 13 residues. V was clipped by 2 bases and J by 7 bases, with 8 bases between them. DNA for the CDR3: TGTGCCAGCAGTTACGAACCCGGCGGGGAGCTGTTTTTT. Translating it yields CASSYEPGGELFF.

The chain combines TRBV12-3 or TRBV12-4 with TRBJ2-2; D gene unclear. The CDR3 covers 12 residues. Trimming pared 7 bases from V and 7 bases from J, leaving 10 bases between. CDR3 bases: TGTGCCAGCACCCTAACCGGCGGGGAGCTGTTTTTT. Its translation: CASTLTGGELFF.

The chain uses TRBV3-1 (or the pseudogene TRBV3-2) and TRBJ2-1; D unresolved. CDR1 and CDR2 from the germline V gene are LGHDT and YNNKEL (reference sequence). The ends were cut back, 2 bases at V and 0 bases at J, with 8 bases in the middle. The CDR3 is 15 residues long. CDR3 bases: TGTGCCAGCAGCCAATATTACAGCTCCTACAATGAGCAGTTCTTC. Translating gives CASSQYYSSYNEQFF.

The rearrangement uses TRBV5-5 and TRBJ2-7; D is perhaps TRBD1 (5 bases). Germline V gene sequence: CDR1 SGHKS, CDR2 YYEKEE (reference sequence). V lost 1 base, J lost 2 bases, and 7 bases lay in between. The CDR3 has 13 residues. The CDR3 bases are TGTGCCAGCAGCTTGACAGGCCCCTACGAGCAGTACTTC. It yields the protein CASSLTGPYEQYF.

This clone was recorded once. The chain has TRBV5-1 and TRBJ2-5; 7 bases match TRBD1. Germline V gives CDR1 SGHRS, CDR2 YFSETQ. CDR3 size: 15 residues. V was clipped by 1 base and J by 5 bases; unmatched bases: 8. CDR3 DNA sequence: TGCGCCAGCAGCTTGTGGCAGGGGGTAAGGGAGACCCAGTACTTC. Protein product: CASSLWQGVRETQYF.

The chain employs TRBV6-1 and TRBJ1-5; TRBD1 aligns across 8 bases. The CDR3 contains 15 residues. V lost 2 bases to trimming and J lost 4 bases; unmatched junction nucleotides: 4. Germline values: CDR1 MNHNS, CDR2 SASEGT. The CDR3 region is CASSEKGQANQPQHF. As DNA, the CDR3 is TGTGCCAGCAGTGAAAAGGGACAGGCTAATCAGCCCCAGCATTTT.

The V gene is TRBV7-2, the J gene TRBJ2-2; the match to TRBD2 covers 8 bases. J was trimmed by 6 bases and V by 4 bases; bases with no gene match: 10. Germline CDR1 SGHTA, CDR2 FQGNSA. CDR3 length: 16 residues. The CDR3 loop reads CASSSNGGAISGELFF. The CDR3 nucleotides read TGTGCCAGCAGCTCCAACGGGGGGGCCATCTCCGGGGAGCTGTTTTTT.

This clone was seen more than once but under ten times. V gene TRBV3-1 (or the pseudogene TRBV3-2) combines with J gene TRBJ2-3; 11 positions match TRBD2. CDR1 and CDR2 from the germline V gene are LGHDT and YNNKEL (reference sequence). This CDR3 has 17 amino acids. The V and J ends lost 0 bases and 6 bases, in that order; junction bases with no gene match: 8. CDR3 region: CASSQDGVAGGPDTQYF. The CDR3 nucleotides read TGTGCCAGCAGCCAAGATGGGGTAGCGGGAGGGCCTGATACGCAGTATTTT.

V and J are TRBV19 and TRBJ1-1; D is ambiguous. In germline, CDR1 is LNHDA, CDR2 SQIVND (reference sequence). The CDR3 runs to 14 residues. The V end was cut by 10 bases, the J end by 6 bases, with 21 bases between. CDR3 DNA sequence: TGTGCCACTTCCCCCTCAGGTGTAATCCCTGAAGCTTTCTTT. Protein sequence: CATSPSGVIPEAFF.

The chain combines TRBV5-6 with TRBJ1-1; D gene ambiguous. Looked up from germline, CDR1 is SGHDT and CDR2 is YYEEEE. The V end lost 0 bases, the J end lost 3 bases, and 15 bases lay between the germline ends. The CDR3 spans 16 residues. CDR3 in DNA: TGTGCCAGCAGCTTGGTATTGCAGAGGGAGGACACTGAAGCTTTCTTT. Its translation: CASSLVLQREDTEAFF.

The chain has TRBV27 and TRBJ1-6; tentatively, D is TRBD1 (6 bases). The CDR3 is 17 residues long. Between the trimmed V and J ends, which lost 6 bases and 10 bases, there was a span of 25 bases. Per the germline V gene, CDR1 is MNHEY and CDR2 is SMNVEV (reference sequence). The CDR3 nucleotides are TGTGCCAGCAGGCAATTCGGGGGGCGCGGTGTGGGGTCACCCCTCCACTTT. Its protein is CASRQFGGRGVGSPLHF.

This chain links TRBV4-3 with TRBJ2-3, with a tentative D call TRBD1 (6 bases). V was shortened by 4 bases and J by 2 bases, with 10 bases between the two germline ends. The CDR3 length is 14 residues. In germline, CDR1 is LGHNA, CDR2 YSLEER. CDR3 nucleotide sequence: TGCGCCAGCAGCCCCACAGGGTCCACAGATACGCAGTATTTT. It translates to CASSPTGSTDTQYF.

This rearrangement joins TRBV19 to TRBJ1-2; D is uncertain. The germline V gene encodes CDR1 LNHDA and CDR2 SQIVND (reference sequence). V gave up 6 bases and J gave up 5 bases, with 19 bases separating them. This CDR3 region has 15 residues. CDR3 amino acids: CASSSDAAGGYGYTF. CDR3 nucleotide sequence: TGTGCCAGTAGCTCGGACGCCGCGGGCGGGTATGGCTACACCTTC.

This chain joins TRBV7-2 and TRBJ1-3, with D possibly TRBD1 on 6 matching bases. Germline V gene sequence: CDR1 SGHTA, CDR2 FQGNSA. The CDR3 extends over 13 amino acids. V lost 6 bases and J 1 base, leaving 7 bases between the germline ends. The CDR3 reads CASRQGSGNTIYF. DNA of the CDR3: TGTGCCAGCAGACAGGGATCTGGAAACACCATATATTTT.

This chain connects TRBV11-1 to TRBJ2-7; 7 bases map to TRBD1. The CDR3 is 13 residues long. Per the germline V gene, CDR1 is SGHAT and CDR2 is FQDESV (reference sequence). V gave up 3 bases and J gave up 5 bases; unmatched junction bases: 4. The CDR3 here is CASSFDRENEQYF. CDR3 sequence (DNA): TGTGCCAGCAGCTTTGACAGGGAAAACGAGCAGTACTTC. Full variable domain (rest looked up from reference TRBV11-1 and TRBJ2-7): EAEVAQSPRYKITEKSQAVAFWCDPISGHATLYWYRQILGQGPELLVQFQDESVVDDSQLPKDRFSAERLKGVDSTLKIQPAELGDSAMYLCASSFDRENEQYFGPGTRLTVT.

This chain joins TRBV18 and TRBJ1-1; TRBD1 is a possible D gene (6 bases). Germline values: CDR1 KGHSH, CDR2 LQKENI. V gave up 3 bases and J gave up 3 bases, with 14 bases separating them. The CDR3 runs 15 residues. The CDR3 coding sequence is TGTGCCAGCTCACCTGTTCAGGGGTTGGACACTGAAGCTTTCTTT. Translation gives CASSPVQGLDTEAFF.

The chain has TRBV6-6 and TRBJ2-7; perhaps TRBD2 as D (5 bases). V was trimmed by 11 bases and J by 2 bases, leaving 10 bases between them. Germline CDR1 reads MNHNY; CDR2 reads SVGAGI (reference sequence). CDR3 size: 11 residues. CDR3 sequence (DNA): TGTGCCGCCGGGGTACCCTACGAGCAGTACTTC. It codes for CAAGVPYEQYF.

The V gene is TRBV7-9, the J gene TRBJ2-3; 7 bases match TRBD2. J gave up 2 bases and V 7 bases, and 12 bases lay outside the gene matches. The CDR3 length is 16 residues. Germline loops: CDR1 SEHNR, CDR2 FQNEAQ (reference sequence). This chain's CDR3 is CASNQPSGVYTDTQYF. CDR3 coding DNA: TGTGCCAGCAACCAGCCCAGCGGGGTATACACAGATACGCAGTATTTT.

The chain combines TRBV7-9 with TRBJ1-2; no clear D gene. V was shortened by 4 bases and J by 12 bases, with 12 bases between the two germline ends. The CDR3 extends over 11 amino acids. CDR1 and CDR2 from the germline V gene are SEHNR and FQNEAQ (reference sequence). DNA of the CDR3: TGTGCCAGCAGCTCAGGCCCCTTGAACACCTTC. Amino acid sequence: CASSSGPLNTF. The complete variable domain, with remaining parts taken from reference TRBV7-9 and TRBJ1-2, reads DTGVSQNPRHKITKRGQNVTFRCDPISEHNRLYWYRQTLGQGPEFLTYFQNEAQLEKSRLLSDRFSAERPKGSFSTLEIQRTEQGDSAMYLCASSSGPLNTFGSGTRLTVV.

The chain couples TRBV19 to TRBJ1-3; D is unresolved. Per the germline V gene, CDR1 is LNHDA and CDR2 is SQIVND (reference sequence). The CDR3 runs to 12 residues. The ends were cut back, 4 bases at V and 4 bases at J, with 5 bases in the middle. CDR3 sequence: CASSTHGNTIYF. The CDR3, as DNA: TGTGCCAGTAGTACACACGGAAACACCATATATTTT.

This sequence joins TRBV28 and TRBJ2-4; D remains unclear. V was pared by 8 bases and J by 4 bases, with 15 bases between. Looked up from germline, CDR1 is MDHEN and CDR2 is SYDVKM. The CDR3 loop spans 14 amino acids. CDR3 DNA: TGTGCCAGCCGACCCCCCGCGACTAAAAACATTCAGTACTTC. It translates to CASRPPATKNIQYF.

The chain couples TRBV7-9 to TRBJ1-2, with D uncertain. The CDR3 has 14 amino acids. The V gene lost 6 bases and the J gene lost 6 bases, with 17 bases spanning the gap. The germline gives CDR1 SEHNR, CDR2 FQNEAQ (reference sequence). For the CDR3, the DNA is TGTGCCAGCAGTCACACCCCCGTGGCCGATGGCTACACCTTC. Protein: CASSHTPVADGYTF.

The gene calls are TRBV11-2 and TRBJ1-1; D perhaps matches TRBD1 (5 bases). Germline loops: CDR1 SGHAT, CDR2 FQNNGV. Trimming shortened V by 2 bases and J by 9 bases, and 10 bases separated the two germline ends. This CDR3 is built from 12 residues. This chain's CDR3 is CASSLSRTKAFF. The CDR3 region has the DNA TGTGCCAGCAGCTTAAGTAGGACAAAAGCTTTCTTT. The full variable domain, rest sourced from reference TRBV11-2 and TRBJ1-1, is EAGVAQSPRYKIIEKRQSVAFWCNPISGHATLYWYQQILGQGPKLLIQFQNNGVVDDSQLPKDRFSAERLKGVDSTLKIQPAKLEDSAVYLCASSLSRTKAFFGQGTRLTVV.